This T cell receptor beta chain was identified in a study of cytomegalovirus exposure and HLA in healthy donors. General observations from the study: An apparent linkage of common viral pathogens to several of the most significant clusters emerged in a later analysis. The authors considered a cluster of highly shared sequence variants likely to be a sequencing artifact. Most TCR sequences were rare, but some public TCRs occurred in many donors. Data from an earlier analysis indicated that most TCR beta V segments were productive either about 90% or about 30% of the time.

On this clone itself: Antigen unknown.

Use of 60 Vbeta and 13 Jbeta primers characterized the PCR. Libraries were prepared by immunoSEQ multiplex PCR; TCRdb keeps only in-frame clonotypes and omits some of them. This repertoire shows around 100,000 clones, 74% found once; its top ten account for roughly 2.7%. The trim removed 4 bases at V and 1 base at J, leaving 9 bases unmatched. CDR3 length: 16 amino acids. CDR1 and CDR2 (germline): SNHLY, FYNNEI. The chain couples TRBV2 to TRBJ1-2, with 7 nucleotides matching TRBD1. The sequenced sample consisted of PBMCs. The TCR was taken from a man over 45 in good health and CMV-seropositive. CDR3 sequence reads: CASSARTGRLNYGYTF. Written as DNA, the CDR3 is TGTGCCAGCAGTGCCCGGACAGGTCGTCTTAACTATGGCTACACCTTC.